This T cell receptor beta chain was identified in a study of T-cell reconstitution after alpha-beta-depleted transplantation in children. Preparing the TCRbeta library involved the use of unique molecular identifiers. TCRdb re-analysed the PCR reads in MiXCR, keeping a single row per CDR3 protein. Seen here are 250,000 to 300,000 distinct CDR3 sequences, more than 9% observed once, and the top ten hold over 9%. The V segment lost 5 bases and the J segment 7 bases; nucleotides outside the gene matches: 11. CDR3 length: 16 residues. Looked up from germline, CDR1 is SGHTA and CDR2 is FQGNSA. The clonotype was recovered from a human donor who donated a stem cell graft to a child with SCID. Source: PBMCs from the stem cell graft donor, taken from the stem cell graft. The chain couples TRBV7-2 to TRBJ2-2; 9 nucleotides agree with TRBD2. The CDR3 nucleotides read TGTGCCAGCAGCCCAAGAGCGGGGGGAAGGTTCGGGGAGCTGTTTTTT. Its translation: CASSPRAGGRFGELFF.